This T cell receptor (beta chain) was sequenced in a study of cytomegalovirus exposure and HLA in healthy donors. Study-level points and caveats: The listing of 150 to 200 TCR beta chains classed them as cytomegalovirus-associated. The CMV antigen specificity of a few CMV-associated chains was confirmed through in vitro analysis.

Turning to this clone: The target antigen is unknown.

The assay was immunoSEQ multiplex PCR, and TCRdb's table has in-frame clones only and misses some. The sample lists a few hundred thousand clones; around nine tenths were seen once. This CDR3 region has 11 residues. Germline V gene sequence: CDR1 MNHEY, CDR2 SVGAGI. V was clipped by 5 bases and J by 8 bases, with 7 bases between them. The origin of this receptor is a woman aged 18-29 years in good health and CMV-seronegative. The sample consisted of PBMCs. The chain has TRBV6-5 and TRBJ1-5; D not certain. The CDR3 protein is CASSRGEPQHF. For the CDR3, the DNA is TGTGCCAGCAGTCGAGGCGAGCCCCAGCATTTT.